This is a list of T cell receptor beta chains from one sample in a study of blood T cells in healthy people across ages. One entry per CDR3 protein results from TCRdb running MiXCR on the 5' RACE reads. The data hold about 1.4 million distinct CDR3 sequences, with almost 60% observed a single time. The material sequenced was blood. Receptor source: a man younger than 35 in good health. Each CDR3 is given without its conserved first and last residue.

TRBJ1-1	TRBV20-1	SALRGSEAF
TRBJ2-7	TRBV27	ASSLFDRGGGEQY
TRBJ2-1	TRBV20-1	SGSQGLHNEQF
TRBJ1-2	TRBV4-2	ASSHITQGALANYGYT
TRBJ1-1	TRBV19	ASKGLNTEAF
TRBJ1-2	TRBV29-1	SVEQAGGDGYT
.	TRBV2	ASSAGRRETEQY
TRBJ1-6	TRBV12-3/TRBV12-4	ASSLRLDSPLH
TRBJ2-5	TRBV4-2	ASGDQTIQTQY
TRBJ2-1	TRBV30	AWSMNEQF
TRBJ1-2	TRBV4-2	ASSQDRRQDGYT
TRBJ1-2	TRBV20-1	SARDYPLNYGYT
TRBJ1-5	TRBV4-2	ASSIPGLNQPQH
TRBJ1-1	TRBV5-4	ASGGKQATEAF
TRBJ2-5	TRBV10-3	AISESVANRGEAQY
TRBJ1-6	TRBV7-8	ASLQNRWGGSPLH
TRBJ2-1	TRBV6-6	ATTTLGTGPNEQF
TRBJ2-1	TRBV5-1	ASSPRDYHNEQF
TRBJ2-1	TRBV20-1	SALQATYNEQF
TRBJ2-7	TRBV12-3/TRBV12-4	ASSSTRTGRYEQY
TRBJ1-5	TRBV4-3	ASSQDTDSNQPQH
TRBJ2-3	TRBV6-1	ATRAYVSTDTQY
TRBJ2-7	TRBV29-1	SVELIRDRVSYEQY
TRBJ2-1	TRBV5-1	ASSLKRAALF
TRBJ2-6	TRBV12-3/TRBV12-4	ASRPPGTPINMT
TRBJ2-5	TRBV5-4	ASSSGPLRGDQY
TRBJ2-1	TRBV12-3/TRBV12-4	AITSGSYNEQF
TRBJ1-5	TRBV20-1	SAREDPQLDQPQH
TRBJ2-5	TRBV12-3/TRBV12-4	ASSSRVVSVQY
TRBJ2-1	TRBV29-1	SVEDEGAYNEQF
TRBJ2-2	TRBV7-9	ASSYLGGASFTGELF
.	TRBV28	ASTPGASSIQY
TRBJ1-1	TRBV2	ASSEWSRKLRPTEAF
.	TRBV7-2	ASSLTSLSYNEQY
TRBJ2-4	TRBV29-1	SGSTGPKNIQY
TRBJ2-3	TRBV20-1	SARDGRNTDTQY
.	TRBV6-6	ASSYRGTGGDEQY
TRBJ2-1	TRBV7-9	ASKLVPYNEQF
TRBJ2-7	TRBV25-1	ASSEYKVSGDRDWNEQY
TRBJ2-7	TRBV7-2	ASSPRPQGHEQY
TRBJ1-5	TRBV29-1	SVLNTGEGNQPQH
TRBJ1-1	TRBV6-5	ASSYSSGGKNTEAF
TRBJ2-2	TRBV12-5	ASGSDERGAGELF
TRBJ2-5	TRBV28	ASSLSGRPGPETQY
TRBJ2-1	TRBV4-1	ASSSRDDPPINEQF